These T cell receptor beta chains were read from a single sample in a study of OX40 agonist ivuxolimab in advanced cancers. The protocol was immunoSEQ multiplex PCR, while the TCRdb copy is restricted to in-frame clones and leaves out a portion. The sample has 60,000 or so clones; roughly 84% are singletons. Sequencing used CD4+ or CD8+ T cells sorted from blood, obtained in a trial of the OX40 agonist ivuxolimab. The receptors stem from an adult with an advanced solid tumor such as melanoma, head and neck, liver or kidney cancer. The CDR3 runs from the conserved cysteine through the conserved F or W. Fields, in order: clone size, V gene, D gene, J gene, CDR3 DNA, CDR3 protein. The D gene is left open where the match is weak. Clone size, where shown, is once, few, many, or a class for clones that have expanded.

.,TRBV4-2,TRBD2,TRBJ2-5,TGTGCCAGCAGCCAAGTTTTCGGGTCTAGCGGGAGTAAACAAGAGACCCAGTACTTC,CASSQVFGSSGSKQETQYF
.,TRBV19,TRBD2,TRBJ2-5,TGTGCCAGTAGTATACCGTCGGGAGGGCCCCGAGAGACCCAGTACTTC,CASSIPSGGPRETQYF
.,TRBV4-3,.,TRBJ2-3,TGCGCCAGCAGCCAAGATCTCTCGGTGGGAGATCTCTCAGATACGCAGTATTTT,CASSQDLSVGDLSDTQYF
few,TRBV7-9,.,TRBJ2-7,TGTGCCATCTTACGGGACATAACTGACGAGCAGTACTTC,CAILRDITDEQYF
few,TRBV10-2,TRBD1,TRBJ2-4,TGCGCCAGCAGTGAGCCGTCACAGGGGGCTCGAAACATTCAGTACTTC,CASSEPSQGARNIQYF
.,TRBV7-9,.,TRBJ2-1,TGTGCCAGCAGCCTCCGGGACCTAGGGTACAATGAGCAGTTCTTC,CASSLRDLGYNEQFF
.,TRBV5-1,TRBD1,TRBJ2-1,TGCGCCAGCAGCTTGGTGGGCGGGACAGGGGCCAATGAGCAGTTCTTC,CASSLVGGTGANEQFF
.,TRBV4-3,.,TRBJ1-1,TGCGCCAGCAGCCAAGAATACAGGCGGAACACTGAAGCTTTCTTT,CASSQEYRRNTEAFF
.,TRBV6-5,.,TRBJ2-2,TGTGCCAGCAGTTACCTGAACGGGGAGCTGTTTTTT,CASSYLNGELFF
few,TRBV6-6,.,TRBJ2-7,TGTGCCAGTGGGGAAGGCGAGCAGTACTTC,CASGEGEQYF
.,TRBV9,.,TRBJ2-1,TGTGCCAGCAGCATTAGCGGAGCGAGCTCCTACAATGAGCAGTTCTTC,CASSISGASSYNEQFF
.,TRBV5-8,TRBD2,TRBJ2-2,TGTGCCAGCAGCTTGGGGACTAGATCCGGGGAGCTGTTTTTT,CASSLGTRSGELFF
.,TRBV5-4,.,TRBJ1-1,TGTGCCAGCAGCTTGGCAGTGGGCTCTTCAGCTTTCTTT,CASSLAVGSSAFF
.,TRBV10-3,.,TRBJ1-1,TGTGCCATCAGTGAGGGGTTTTTAAACACTGAAGCTTTCTTT,CAISEGFLNTEAFF
.,TRBV27,TRBD2,TRBJ2-1,TGTGCCAGCAGTGCTAGACCGGGACTAGCCTCCTACAATGAGCAGTTCTTC,CASSARPGLASYNEQFF
.,TRBV30,.,TRBJ1-1,TGTGCCTGGAGTGTAATGAGATTGAACACTGAAGCTTTCTTT,CAWSVMRLNTEAFF
.,TRBV6-1,.,TRBJ1-5,TGTGCCAGCAGTGAAGAGGTCGGGGAGGTCAAGTATCAGCCCCAGCATTTT,CASSEEVGEVKYQPQHF
.,TRBV5-1,.,TRBJ2-5,TGCGCCAGCAGCCCGGACCAAGAGACCCAGTACTTC,CASSPDQETQYF
.,TRBV5-6,.,TRBJ1-1,TGTGCCAGCAGCTCCGTGCTCTCAGGATGGGGCACTGAAGCTTTCTTT,CASSSVLSGWGTEAFF
.,TRBV19,.,TRBJ1-5,TGTGCCAGTACCCCCAGGGGCCCCCGTAGCAATCAGCCCCAGCATTTT,CASTPRGPRSNQPQHF
.,TRBV7-9,.,TRBJ1-3,TGTGCCAGCAGCTTAGATCTGGGAGCAAACACCATATATTTT,CASSLDLGANTIYF
.,TRBV30,.,TRBJ1-2,TGTGCCTGGAATAGTTGGGGGCTCGGTGGCTACACCTTC,CAWNSWGLGGYTF
.,TRBV9,.,TRBJ1-2,TGTGCCAGCAGCGTAGGCACTAACTATGGCTACACCTTC,CASSVGTNYGYTF
.,TRBV6-1,.,TRBJ2-7,TGTGCCAGCAACGCCGGGACACGGATGGGGGAGCAGTACTTC,CASNAGTRMGEQYF
.,TRBV6-5,TRBD1,TRBJ1-2,TGTGCCAGCAGTAACGGACAGGTTTATGGCTACACCTTC,CASSNGQVYGYTF
.,TRBV5-1,.,TRBJ2-1,TGCGCCAGCAGCTTGGAGGGAGCGCAGTTCTTC,CASSLEGAQFF
.,TRBV28,.,TRBJ2-1,TGTGCCAGCAGCCTGGTCAATGAGCAGTTCTTC,CASSLVNEQFF
.,TRBV28,.,TRBJ2-3,TGTGCCAGCAGTTCGGACGGGTTGGGGGCAGATACGCAGTATTTT,CASSSDGLGADTQYF
.,TRBV28,TRBD1,TRBJ1-1,TGTGCCAGCAGTACTCCCAGGGGGCGTACTGAAGCTTTCTTT,CASSTPRGRTEAFF
.,TRBV5-5,TRBD1,TRBJ1-1,TGTGCCAGCAGTCCTAGTCCTGGGACAGGGGGCACTGAAGCTTTCTTT,CASSPSPGTGGTEAFF
.,TRBV19,TRBD1,TRBJ1-5,TGTGCCAGTAACACAGGGGCTGCTTTCAATCAGCCCCAGCATTTT,CASNTGAAFNQPQHF
.,TRBV10-3,.,TRBJ2-3,TGTGCCACGAAGCCTAGCCCGGGCACAGATACGCAGTATTTT,CATKPSPGTDTQYF
.,TRBV14,.,TRBJ2-1,TGTGCCAGCAGCCAAGACAGCTACAATGAGCAGTTCTTC,CASSQDSYNEQFF
.,TRBV2,.,TRBJ2-7,TGTGCCAGCAGATTTAGACAGAGCTCCTACGAGCAGTACTTC,CASRFRQSSYEQYF
.,TRBV7-6,TRBD2,TRBJ2-3,TGTGCCAGCAGCTTACAAAGCGGGAGGGATACGCAGTATTTT,CASSLQSGRDTQYF
.,TRBV20-1,TRBD2,TRBJ2-7,TGCAGCTGGGGGGGTTTCGAGCAGTACTTC,CSWGGFEQYF
.,TRBV2,TRBD1,TRBJ1-5,TGTGCCAGCAGACAGGGGAATCAGCCCCAGCATTTT,CASRQGNQPQHF
few,TRBV2,.,TRBJ2-5,TGTGCCAGCACCCGGGGAGAGACCCAGTACTTC,CASTRGETQYF
.,TRBV28,.,TRBJ1-5,TGTGCCAGCAGTTTGGCAGGGTCCAATCAGCCCCAGCATTTT,CASSLAGSNQPQHF
.,TRBV6-5,.,TRBJ2-5,TGTGCCAGCAGTTATGGGACGCTACAAGAGACCCAGTACTTC,CASSYGTLQETQYF
.,TRBV6-5,.,TRBJ1-6,TGTGCCAGCGCAGGGTTGATCGATAATTCACCCCTCCACTTT,CASAGLIDNSPLHF
.,TRBV19,TRBD1,TRBJ2-3,TGTGCCAGTAGTATAATTTTGGGACAGCTCAGCACAGATACGCAGTATTTT,CASSIILGQLSTDTQYF
few,TRBV5-1,.,TRBJ2-3,TGCGCCAGCAGCTTAGGGGCGTTCACAGATACGCAGTATTTT,CASSLGAFTDTQYF
.,TRBV6-5,.,TRBJ2-7,TGTGCCAGCAACAAGGACCAACCATCGAAGCAGTACTTC,CASNKDQPSKQYF
.,TRBV2,.,TRBJ1-1,TGTGCCAGCAGTGACCCCGGGAGGATGAACACTGAAGCTTTCTTT,CASSDPGRMNTEAFF
.,TRBV11-3,.,TRBJ2-1,TGTGCCAGCAGCTTAGGGGTCAAGGGACCCGGCAGCAATGAGCAGTTCTTC,CASSLGVKGPGSNEQFF